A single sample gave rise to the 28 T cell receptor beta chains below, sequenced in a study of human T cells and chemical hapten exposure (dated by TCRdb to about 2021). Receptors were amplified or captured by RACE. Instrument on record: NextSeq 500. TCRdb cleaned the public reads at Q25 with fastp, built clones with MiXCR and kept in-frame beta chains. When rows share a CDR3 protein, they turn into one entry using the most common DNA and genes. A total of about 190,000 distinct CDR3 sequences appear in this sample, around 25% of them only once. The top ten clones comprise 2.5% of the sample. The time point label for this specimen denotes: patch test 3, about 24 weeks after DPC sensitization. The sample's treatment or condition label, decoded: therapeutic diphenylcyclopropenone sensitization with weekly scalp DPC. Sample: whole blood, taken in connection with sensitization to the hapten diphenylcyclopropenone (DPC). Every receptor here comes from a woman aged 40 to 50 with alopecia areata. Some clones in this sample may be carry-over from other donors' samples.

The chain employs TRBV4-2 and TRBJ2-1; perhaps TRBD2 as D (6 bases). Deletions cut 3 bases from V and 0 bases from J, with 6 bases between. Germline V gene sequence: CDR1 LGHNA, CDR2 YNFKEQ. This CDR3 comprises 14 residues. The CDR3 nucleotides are TGTGCCAGCAGCCACGGGGGCTCCTACAATGAGCAGTTCTTC. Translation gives CASSHGGSYNEQFF.

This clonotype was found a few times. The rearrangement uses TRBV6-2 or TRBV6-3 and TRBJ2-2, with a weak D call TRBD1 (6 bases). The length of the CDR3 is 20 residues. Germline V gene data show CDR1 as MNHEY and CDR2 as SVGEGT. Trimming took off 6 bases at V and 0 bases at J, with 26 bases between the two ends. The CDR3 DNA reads TGTGCCAGCAGCCTCCTCCTCGGTGGACAGCAGACTACGAACACCGGGGAGCTGTTTTTT. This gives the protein CASSLLLGGQQTTNTGELFF.

CDR3 amino acids: CASSEAETQYF. CDR3 nucleotides: TGTGCCAGCAGTGAAGCCGAGACCCAGTACTTC. The chain links TRBV2 to TRBJ2-5; D unclear. Germline V gene data show CDR1 as SNHLY and CDR2 as FYNNEI. This CDR3 is 11 amino acids long. Deletions cut 0 bases from V and 5 bases from J, with 1 base between.

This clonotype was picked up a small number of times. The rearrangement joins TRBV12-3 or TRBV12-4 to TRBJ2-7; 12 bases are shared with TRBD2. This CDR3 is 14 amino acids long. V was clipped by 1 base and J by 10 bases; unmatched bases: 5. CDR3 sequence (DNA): TGTGCCAGCAGTTTAGACCTAGCGGGAGGGGGCCAGTACTTC. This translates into CASSLDLAGGGQYF.

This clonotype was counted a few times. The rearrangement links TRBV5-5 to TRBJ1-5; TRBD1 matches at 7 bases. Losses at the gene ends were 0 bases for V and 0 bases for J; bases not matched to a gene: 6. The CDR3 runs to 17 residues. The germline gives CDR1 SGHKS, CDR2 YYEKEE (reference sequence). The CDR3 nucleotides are TGTGCCAGCAGCTTGGACAGGGGTTTCTATAGCAATCAGCCCCAGCATTTT. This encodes CASSLDRGFYSNQPQHF.

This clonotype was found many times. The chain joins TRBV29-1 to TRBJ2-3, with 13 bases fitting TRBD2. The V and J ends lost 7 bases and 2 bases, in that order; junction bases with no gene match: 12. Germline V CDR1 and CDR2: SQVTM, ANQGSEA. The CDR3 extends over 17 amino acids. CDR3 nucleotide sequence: TGCAGCGCCCGGACTAGCGGGAGTGGGACCGACACAGATACGCAGTATTTT. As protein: CSARTSGSGTDTDTQYF.

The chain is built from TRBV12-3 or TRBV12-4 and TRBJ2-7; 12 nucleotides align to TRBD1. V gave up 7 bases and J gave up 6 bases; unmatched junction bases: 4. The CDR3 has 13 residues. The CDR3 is CASTGDRGREQYF. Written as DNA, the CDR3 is TGTGCCAGCACCGGGGACAGGGGGCGCGAGCAGTACTTC.

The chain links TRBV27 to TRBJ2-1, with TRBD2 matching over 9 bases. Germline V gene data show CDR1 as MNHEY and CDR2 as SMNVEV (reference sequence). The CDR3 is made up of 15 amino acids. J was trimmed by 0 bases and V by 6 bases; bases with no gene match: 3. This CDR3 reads CASSFSGSSYNEQFF. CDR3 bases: TGTGCCAGCAGCTTTAGCGGGAGCTCCTACAATGAGCAGTTCTTC.

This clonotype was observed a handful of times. As DNA, the CDR3 is TGCAGCGTTCAAGTGGGGGATTCACCCCTCCACTTT. As protein: CSVQVGDSPLHF. The chain combines TRBV29-1 with TRBJ1-6; D is perhaps TRBD1 (5 bases). Germline V CDR1 and CDR2: SQVTM, ANQGSEA. The CDR3 length is 12 residues. V was pared by 5 bases and J by 8 bases, with 10 bases between.

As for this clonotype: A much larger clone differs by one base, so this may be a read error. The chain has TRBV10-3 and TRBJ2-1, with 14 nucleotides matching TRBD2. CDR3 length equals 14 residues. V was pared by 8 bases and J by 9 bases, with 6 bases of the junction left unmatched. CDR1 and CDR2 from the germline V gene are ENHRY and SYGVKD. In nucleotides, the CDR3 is TGTGCCATCGGTGTCGGGACTAGCGGGAGTGAGCAGTTCTTC. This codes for CAIGVGTSGSEQFF.

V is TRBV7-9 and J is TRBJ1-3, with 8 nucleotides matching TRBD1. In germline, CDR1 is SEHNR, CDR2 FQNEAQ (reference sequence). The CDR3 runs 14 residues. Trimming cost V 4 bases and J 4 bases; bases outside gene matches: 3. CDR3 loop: CASSSRGHGNTIYF. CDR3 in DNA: TGTGCCAGCAGCTCCAGGGGGCACGGAAACACCATATATTTT.

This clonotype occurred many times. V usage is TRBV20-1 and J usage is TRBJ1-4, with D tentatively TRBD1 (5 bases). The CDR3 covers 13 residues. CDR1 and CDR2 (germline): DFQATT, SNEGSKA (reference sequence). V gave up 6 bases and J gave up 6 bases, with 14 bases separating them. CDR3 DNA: TGCAGTGCCCAGGGTATAGGTGATGAAAAACTGTTTTTT. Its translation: CSAQGIGDEKLFF.

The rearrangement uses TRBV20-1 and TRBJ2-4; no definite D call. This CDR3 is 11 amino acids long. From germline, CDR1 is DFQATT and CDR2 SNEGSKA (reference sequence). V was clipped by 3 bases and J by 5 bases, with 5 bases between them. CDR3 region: CSASGENIQYF. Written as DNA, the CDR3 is TGCAGTGCTAGTGGGGAAAACATTCAGTACTTC.

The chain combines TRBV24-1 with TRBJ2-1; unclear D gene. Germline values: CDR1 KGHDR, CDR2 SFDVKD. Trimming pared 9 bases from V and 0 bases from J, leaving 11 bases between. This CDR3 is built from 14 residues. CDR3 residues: CATGGKSSYNEQFF. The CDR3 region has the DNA TGTGCCACCGGCGGTAAGAGCTCCTACAATGAGCAGTTCTTC.

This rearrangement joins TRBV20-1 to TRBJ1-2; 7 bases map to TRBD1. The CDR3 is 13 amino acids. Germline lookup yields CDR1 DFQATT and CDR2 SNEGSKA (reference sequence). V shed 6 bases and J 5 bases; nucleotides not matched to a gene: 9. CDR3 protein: CSASPQGQYGYTF. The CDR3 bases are TGCAGTGCGTCGCCACAGGGGCAGTATGGCTACACCTTC.

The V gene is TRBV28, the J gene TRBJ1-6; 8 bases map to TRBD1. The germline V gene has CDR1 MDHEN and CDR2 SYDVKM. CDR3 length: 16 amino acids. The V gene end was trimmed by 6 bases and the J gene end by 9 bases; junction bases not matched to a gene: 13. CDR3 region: CASRSTGASLTSPLHF. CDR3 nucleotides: TGTGCCAGCAGATCGACAGGGGCTTCCTTAACTTCACCCCTCCACTTT. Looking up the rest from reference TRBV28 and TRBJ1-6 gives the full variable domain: DVKVTQSSRYLVKRTGEKVFLECVQDMDHENMFWYRQDPGLGLRLIYFSYDVKMKEKGDIPEGYSVSREKKERFSLILESASTNQTSMYLCASRSTGASLTSPLHFGNGTRLTVT.

The CDR3 bases are TGCAGCGTTGAAGCCCAGGGGTTGGGAGAGACCCAGTACTTC. This gives the protein CSVEAQGLGETQYF. The V gene is TRBV29-1, the J gene TRBJ2-5, with D tentatively TRBD1 (6 bases). Germline loops: CDR1 SQVTM, CDR2 ANQGSEA. This CDR3 comprises 14 residues. Trimming cost V 1 base and J 4 bases, with 13 bases left between them.

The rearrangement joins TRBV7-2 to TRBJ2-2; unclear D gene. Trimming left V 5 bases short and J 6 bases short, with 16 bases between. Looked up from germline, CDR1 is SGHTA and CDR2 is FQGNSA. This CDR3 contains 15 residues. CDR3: CASSRKSEPAGELFF. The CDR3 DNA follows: TGTGCCAGCAGCCGGAAGAGTGAGCCTGCCGGGGAGCTGTTTTTT.

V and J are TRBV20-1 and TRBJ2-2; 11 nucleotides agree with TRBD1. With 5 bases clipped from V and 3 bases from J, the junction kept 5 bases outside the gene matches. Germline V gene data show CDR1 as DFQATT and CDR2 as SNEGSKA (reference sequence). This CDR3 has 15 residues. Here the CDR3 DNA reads TGCAGTGCTCGGACAGGGGGCGTTGACACCGGGGAGCTGTTTTTT. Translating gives CSARTGGVDTGELFF.

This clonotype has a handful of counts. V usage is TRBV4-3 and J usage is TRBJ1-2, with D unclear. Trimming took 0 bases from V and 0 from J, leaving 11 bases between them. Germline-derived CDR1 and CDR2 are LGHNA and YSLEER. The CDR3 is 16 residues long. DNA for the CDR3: TGCGCCAGCAGCCAAGAAAGCCAGAATCCTAACTATGGCTACACCTTC. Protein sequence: CASSQESQNPNYGYTF.

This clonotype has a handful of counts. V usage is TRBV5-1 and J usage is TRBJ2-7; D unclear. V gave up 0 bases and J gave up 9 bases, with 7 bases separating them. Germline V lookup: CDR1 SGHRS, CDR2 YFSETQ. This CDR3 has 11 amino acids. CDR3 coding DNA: TGCGCCAGCAGCTTGGGCCATGTGCAGTACTTC. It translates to CASSLGHVQYF.

CDR3 protein: CASSATGGSSYEQYF. The CDR3 DNA follows: TGTGCCAGCAGTGCGACAGGGGGCAGCTCCTACGAGCAGTACTTC. The chain combines TRBV12-3 or TRBV12-4 with TRBJ2-7; 10 bases align to TRBD1. The CDR3 has 15 residues. Trimming at V came to 5 bases and at J to 0 bases, leaving 4 bases not matched to a gene.

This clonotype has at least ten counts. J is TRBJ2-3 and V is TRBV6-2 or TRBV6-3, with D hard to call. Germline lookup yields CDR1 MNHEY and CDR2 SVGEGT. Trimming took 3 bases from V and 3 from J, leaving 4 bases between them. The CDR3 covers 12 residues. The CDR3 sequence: CASSYYTDTQYF. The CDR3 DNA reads TGTGCCAGCAGTTATTATACAGATACGCAGTATTTT.

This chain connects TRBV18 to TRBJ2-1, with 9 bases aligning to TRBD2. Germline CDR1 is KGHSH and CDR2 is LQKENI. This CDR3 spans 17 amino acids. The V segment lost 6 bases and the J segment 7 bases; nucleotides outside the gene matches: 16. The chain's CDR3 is CASSRSSASGNINEQFF. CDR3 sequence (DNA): TGTGCCAGCTCCCGATCGTCGGCTAGCGGGAATATAAATGAGCAGTTCTTC.

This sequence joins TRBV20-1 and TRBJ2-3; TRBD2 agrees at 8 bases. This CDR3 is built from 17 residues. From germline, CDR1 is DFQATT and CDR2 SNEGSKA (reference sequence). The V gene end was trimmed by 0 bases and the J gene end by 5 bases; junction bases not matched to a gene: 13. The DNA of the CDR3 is TGCAGTGCTAGAGATGTATTGGGGAGCGGGAGAGTAGATACGCAGTATTTT. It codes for CSARDVLGSGRVDTQYF.

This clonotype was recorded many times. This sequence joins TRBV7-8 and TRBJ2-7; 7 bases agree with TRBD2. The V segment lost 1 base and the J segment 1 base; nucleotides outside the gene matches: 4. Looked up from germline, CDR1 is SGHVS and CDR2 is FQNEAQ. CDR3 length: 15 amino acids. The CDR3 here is CASSLGSSGSYEQYF. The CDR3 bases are TGTGCCAGCAGCTTAGGTTCTAGCGGTTCCTACGAGCAGTACTTC.

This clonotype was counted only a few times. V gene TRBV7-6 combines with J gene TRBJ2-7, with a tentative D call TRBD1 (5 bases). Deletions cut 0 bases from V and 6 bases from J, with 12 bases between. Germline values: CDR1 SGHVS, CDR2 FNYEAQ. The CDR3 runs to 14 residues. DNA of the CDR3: TGTGCCAGCAGCTTAGCTGGTGGGGCCGGCGAGCAGTACTTC. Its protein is CASSLAGGAGEQYF.

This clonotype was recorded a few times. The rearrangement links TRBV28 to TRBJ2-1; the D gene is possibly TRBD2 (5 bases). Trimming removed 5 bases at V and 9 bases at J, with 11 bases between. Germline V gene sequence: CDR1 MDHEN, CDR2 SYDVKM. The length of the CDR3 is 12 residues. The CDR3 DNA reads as TGTGCCAGCAGTCTTCGGGGTGGTGAGCAGTTCTTC. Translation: CASSLRGGEQFF.